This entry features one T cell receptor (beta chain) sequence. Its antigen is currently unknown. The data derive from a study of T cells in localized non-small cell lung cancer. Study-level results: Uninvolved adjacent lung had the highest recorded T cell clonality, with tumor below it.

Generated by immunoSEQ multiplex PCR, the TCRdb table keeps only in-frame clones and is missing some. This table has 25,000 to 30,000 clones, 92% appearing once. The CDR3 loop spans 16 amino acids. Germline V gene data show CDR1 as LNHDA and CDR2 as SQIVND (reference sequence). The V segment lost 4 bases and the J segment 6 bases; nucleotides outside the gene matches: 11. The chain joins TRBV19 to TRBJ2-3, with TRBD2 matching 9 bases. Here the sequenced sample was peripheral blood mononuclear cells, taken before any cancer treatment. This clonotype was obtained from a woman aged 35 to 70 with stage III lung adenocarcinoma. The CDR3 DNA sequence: TGTGCCAGTAGTACCCCCAGCGGGGGGATCGGGGATACGCAGTATTTT. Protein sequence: CASSTPSGGIGDTQYF.